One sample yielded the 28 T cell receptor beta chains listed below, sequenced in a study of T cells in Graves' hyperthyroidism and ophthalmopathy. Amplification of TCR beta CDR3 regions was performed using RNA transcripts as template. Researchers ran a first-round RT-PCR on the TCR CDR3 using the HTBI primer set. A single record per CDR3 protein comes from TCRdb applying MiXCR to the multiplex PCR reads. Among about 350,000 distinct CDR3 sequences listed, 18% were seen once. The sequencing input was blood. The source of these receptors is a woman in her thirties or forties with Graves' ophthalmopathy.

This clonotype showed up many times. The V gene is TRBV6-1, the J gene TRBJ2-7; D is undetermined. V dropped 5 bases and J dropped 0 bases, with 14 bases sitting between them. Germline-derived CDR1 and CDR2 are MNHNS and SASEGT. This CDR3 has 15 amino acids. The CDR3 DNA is TGTGCCAGCAGTCGACTGGACGCAGGCTCCTACGAGCAGTACTTC. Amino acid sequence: CASSRLDAGSYEQYF.

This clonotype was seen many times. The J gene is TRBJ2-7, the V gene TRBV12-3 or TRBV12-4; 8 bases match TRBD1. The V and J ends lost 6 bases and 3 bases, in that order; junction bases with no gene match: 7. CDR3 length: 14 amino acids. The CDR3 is CASSGGQGGYEQYF. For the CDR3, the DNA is TGTGCCAGCAGCGGAGGACAGGGAGGCTACGAGCAGTACTTC.

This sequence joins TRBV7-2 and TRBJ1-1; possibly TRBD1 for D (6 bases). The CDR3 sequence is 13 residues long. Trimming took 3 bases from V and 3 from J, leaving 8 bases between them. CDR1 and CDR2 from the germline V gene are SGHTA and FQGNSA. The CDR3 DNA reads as TGTGCCAGCAGCTTTGAGGGGGACACTGAAGCTTTCTTT. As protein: CASSFEGDTEAFF.

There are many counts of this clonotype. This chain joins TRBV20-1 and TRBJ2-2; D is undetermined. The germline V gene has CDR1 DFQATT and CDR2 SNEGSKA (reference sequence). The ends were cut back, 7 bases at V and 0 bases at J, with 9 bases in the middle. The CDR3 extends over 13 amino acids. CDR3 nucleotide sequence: TGCAGTGTTTGGGCCGCGAACACCGGGGAGCTGTTTTTT. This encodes CSVWAANTGELFF.

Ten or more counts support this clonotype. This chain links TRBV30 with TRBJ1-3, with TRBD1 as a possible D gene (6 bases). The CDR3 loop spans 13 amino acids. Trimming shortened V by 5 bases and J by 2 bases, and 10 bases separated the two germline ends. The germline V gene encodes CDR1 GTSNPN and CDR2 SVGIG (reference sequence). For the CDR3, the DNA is TGTGCCTGGTCAGGGGATACTGGAAACACCATATATTTT. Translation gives CAWSGDTGNTIYF.

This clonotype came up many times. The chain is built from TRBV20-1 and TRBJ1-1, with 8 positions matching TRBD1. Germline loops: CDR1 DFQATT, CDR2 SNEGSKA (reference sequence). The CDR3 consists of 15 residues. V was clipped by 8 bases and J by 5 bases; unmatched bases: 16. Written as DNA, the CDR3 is TGCAGTCCGTATCCGGGCCGGACAGGGCGGACTGAAGCTTTCTTT. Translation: CSPYPGRTGRTEAFF.

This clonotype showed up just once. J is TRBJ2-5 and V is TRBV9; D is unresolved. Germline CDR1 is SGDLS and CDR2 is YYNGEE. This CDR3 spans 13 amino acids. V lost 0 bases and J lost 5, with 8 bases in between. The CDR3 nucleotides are TGTGCCAGCAGCGTAGACCCTACGGAGACCCAGTACTTC. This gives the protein CASSVDPTETQYF.

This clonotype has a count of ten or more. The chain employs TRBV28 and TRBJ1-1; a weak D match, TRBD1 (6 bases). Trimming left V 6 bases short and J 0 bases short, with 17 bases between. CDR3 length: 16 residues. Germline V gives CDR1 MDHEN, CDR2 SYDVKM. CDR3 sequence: CASSPEAGQLNTEAFF. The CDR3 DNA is TGTGCCAGCAGCCCCGAGGCCGGACAGCTGAACACTGAAGCTTTCTTT.

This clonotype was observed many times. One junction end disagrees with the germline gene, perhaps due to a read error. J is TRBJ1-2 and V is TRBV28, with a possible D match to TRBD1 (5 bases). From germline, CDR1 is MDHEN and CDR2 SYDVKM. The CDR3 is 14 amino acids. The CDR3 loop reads CAGRPRADIYGYTF. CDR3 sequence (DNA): TGTGCCGGCAGGCCCAGGGCAGATATTTATGGCTACACCTTC.

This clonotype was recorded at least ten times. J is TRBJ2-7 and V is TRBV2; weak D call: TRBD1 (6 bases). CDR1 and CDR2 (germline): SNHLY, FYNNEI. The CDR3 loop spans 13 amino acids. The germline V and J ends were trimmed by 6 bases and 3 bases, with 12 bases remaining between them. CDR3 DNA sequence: TGTGCCAGCAGGTCGGGACACAGCTACGAGCAGTACTTC. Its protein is CASRSGHSYEQYF.

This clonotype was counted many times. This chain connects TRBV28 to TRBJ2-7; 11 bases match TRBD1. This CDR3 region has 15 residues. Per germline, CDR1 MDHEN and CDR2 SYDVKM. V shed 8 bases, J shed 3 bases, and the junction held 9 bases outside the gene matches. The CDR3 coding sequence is TGTGCCAGCCTCTCCGGGACAGGGGGGCGCTACGAGCAGTACTTC. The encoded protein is CASLSGTGGRYEQYF.

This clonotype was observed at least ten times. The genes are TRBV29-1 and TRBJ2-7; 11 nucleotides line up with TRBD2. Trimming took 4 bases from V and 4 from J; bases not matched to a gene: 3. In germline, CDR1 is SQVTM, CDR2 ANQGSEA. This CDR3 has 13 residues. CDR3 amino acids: CSVVTSGRYEQYF. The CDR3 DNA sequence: TGCAGCGTTGTCACTAGCGGGAGATACGAGCAGTACTTC.

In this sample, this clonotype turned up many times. The CDR3: CAWSVNWGETQYF. In DNA, the CDR3 is TGTGCCTGGAGTGTAAACTGGGGGGAGACCCAGTACTTC. The chain uses TRBV30 and TRBJ2-5; D could derive from TRBD1 or TRBD2 (5 bases each). V lost 0 bases to trimming and J lost 5 bases, with 10 bases between them. Germline V gene sequence: CDR1 GTSNPN, CDR2 SVGIG (reference sequence). CDR3 length equals 13 residues. The full variable domain, completed using reference TRBV30 and TRBJ2-5, is SQTIHQWPATLVQPVGSPLSLECTVEGTSNPNLYWYRQAAGRGLQLLFYSVGIGQISSEVPQNLSASRPQDRQFILSSKKLLLSDSGFYLCAWSVNWGETQYFGPGTRLLVL.

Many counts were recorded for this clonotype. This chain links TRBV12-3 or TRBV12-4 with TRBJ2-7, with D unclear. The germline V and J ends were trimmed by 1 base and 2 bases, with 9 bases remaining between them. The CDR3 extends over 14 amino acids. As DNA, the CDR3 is TGTGCCAGCAGTTTAGGCGGCACGGCCTACGAGCAGTACTTC. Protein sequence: CASSLGGTAYEQYF.

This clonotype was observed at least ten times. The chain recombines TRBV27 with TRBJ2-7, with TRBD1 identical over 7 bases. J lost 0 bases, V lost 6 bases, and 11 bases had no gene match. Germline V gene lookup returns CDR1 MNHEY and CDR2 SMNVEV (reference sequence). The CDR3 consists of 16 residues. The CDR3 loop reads CASREHYWDSSYEQYF. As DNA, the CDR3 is TGTGCCAGCAGGGAGCATTACTGGGACAGCTCCTACGAGCAGTACTTC.

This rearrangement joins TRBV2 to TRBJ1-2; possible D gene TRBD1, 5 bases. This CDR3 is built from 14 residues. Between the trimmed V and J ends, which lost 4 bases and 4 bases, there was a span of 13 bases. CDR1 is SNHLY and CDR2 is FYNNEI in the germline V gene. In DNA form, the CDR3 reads TGTGCCAGCAGTGCAGGAGGGACGGTCTATGGCTACACCTTC. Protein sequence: CASSAGGTVYGYTF.

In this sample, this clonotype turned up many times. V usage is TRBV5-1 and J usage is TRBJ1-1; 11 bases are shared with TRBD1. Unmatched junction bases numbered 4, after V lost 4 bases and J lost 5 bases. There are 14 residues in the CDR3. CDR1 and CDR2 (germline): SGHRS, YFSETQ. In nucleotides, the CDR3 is TGCGCCAGCAGCGGGGACAGGGGGAGGACTGAAGCTTTCTTT. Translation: CASSGDRGRTEAFF.

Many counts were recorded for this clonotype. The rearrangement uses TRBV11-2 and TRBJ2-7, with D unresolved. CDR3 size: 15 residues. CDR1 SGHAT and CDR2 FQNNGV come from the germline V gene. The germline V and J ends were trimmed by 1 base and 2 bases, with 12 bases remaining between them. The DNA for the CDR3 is TGTGCCAGCAGCTTAGGAGATGGCCTTACCTACGAGCAGTACTTC. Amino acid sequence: CASSLGDGLTYEQYF.

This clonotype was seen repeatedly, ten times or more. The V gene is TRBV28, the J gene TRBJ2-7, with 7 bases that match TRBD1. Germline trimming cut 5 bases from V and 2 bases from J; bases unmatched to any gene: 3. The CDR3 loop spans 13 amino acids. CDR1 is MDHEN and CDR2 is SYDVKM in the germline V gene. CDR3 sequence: CASSLTGAYEQYF. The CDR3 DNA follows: TGTGCCAGCAGTCTTACAGGGGCCTACGAGCAGTACTTC.

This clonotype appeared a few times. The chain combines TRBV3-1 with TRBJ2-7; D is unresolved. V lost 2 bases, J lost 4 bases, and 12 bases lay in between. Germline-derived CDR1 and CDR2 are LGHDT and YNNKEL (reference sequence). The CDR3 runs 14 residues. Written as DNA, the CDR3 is TGTGCCAGCAGCCAAAGGAGCCTTTTATACGAGCAGTACTTC. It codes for CASSQRSLLYEQYF.

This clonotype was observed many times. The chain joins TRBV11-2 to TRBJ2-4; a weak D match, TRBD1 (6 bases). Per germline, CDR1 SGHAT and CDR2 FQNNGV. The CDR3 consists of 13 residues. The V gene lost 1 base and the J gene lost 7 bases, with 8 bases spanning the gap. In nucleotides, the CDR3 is TGTGCCAGCAGCTTAGGGACAGCTAACATTCAGTACTTC. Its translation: CASSLGTANIQYF. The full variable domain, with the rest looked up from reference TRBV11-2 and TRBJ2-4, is EAGVAQSPRYKIIEKRQSVAFWCNPISGHATLYWYQQILGQGPKLLIQFQNNGVVDDSQLPKDRFSAERLKGVDSTLKIQPAKLEDSAVYLCASSLGTANIQYFGAGTRLSVL.

CDR3 sequence reads: CASSLWTGLYEQYF. CDR3 in DNA: TGTGCCAGTAGTCTCTGGACAGGGCTCTACGAGCAGTACTTC. V and J are TRBV19 and TRBJ2-7, with 8 bases matching TRBD1. This CDR3 has 14 amino acids. Germline V gene lookup returns CDR1 LNHDA and CDR2 SQIVND (reference sequence). Losses at the gene ends were 5 bases for V and 3 bases for J; bases not matched to a gene: 6.

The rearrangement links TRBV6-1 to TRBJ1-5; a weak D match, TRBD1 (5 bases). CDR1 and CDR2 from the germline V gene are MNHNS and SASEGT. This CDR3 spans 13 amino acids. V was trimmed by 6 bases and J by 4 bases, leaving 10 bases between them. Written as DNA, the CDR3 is TGTGCCAGCAGATTCGGGGGGAATCAGCCCCAGCATTTT. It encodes CASRFGGNQPQHF.

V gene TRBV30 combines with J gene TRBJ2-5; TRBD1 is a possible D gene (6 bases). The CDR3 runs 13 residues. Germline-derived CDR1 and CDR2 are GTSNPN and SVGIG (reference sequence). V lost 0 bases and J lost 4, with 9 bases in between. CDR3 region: CAWSVTGPETQYF. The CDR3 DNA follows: TGTGCCTGGAGTGTCACAGGGCCAGAGACCCAGTACTTC.

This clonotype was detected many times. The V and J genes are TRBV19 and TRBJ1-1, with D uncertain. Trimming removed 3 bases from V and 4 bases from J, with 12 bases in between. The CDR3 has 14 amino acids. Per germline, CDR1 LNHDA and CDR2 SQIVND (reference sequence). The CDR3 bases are TGTGCCAGTAGTATTAGTCGGTTGGGCACTGAAGCTTTCTTT. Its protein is CASSISRLGTEAFF.

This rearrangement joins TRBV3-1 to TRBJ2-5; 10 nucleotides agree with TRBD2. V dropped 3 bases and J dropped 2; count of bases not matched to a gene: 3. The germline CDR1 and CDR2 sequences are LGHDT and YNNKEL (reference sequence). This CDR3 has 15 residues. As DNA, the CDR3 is TGTGCCAGCAGCCAGAGTAGCGGGAGGCAAGAGACCCAGTACTTC. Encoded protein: CASSQSSGRQETQYF.

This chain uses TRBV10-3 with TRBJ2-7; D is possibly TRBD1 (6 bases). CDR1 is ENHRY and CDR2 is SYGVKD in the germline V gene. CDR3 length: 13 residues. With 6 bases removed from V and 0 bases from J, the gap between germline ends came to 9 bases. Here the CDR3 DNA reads TGTGCCATCAGCGACAGGACCTCCTACGAGCAGTACTTC. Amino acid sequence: CAISDRTSYEQYF.

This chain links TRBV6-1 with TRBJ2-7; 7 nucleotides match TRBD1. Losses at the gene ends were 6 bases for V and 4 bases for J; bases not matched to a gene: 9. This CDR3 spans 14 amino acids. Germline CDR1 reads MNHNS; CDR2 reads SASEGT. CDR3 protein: CASRVEGARYEQYF. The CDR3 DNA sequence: TGTGCCAGCAGGGTCGAGGGGGCGCGTTACGAGCAGTACTTC.